One and the same sample provided the 28 T cell receptor beta chains below, sequenced in a study of human T cells and chemical hapten exposure. TCRdb passed the RACE reads through MiXCR, listing each CDR3 protein once. In the table there are about 190,000 distinct CDR3 sequences, around 25% of which are singletons. Time point in this sample: patch test 3, about 24 weeks after DPC sensitization. Treatment indicated: therapeutic diphenylcyclopropenone sensitization with weekly scalp DPC. Source: whole blood, taken in connection with sensitization to the hapten diphenylcyclopropenone (DPC). These receptors originate from a woman aged 40 to 49 with alopecia areata. Some clones in this sample may be carry-over from other donors' samples.

This clonotype was recorded at least ten times. This chain joins TRBV4-3 and TRBJ1-2; 7 bases align to TRBD1. The junction had 5 bases not matched to a gene; V was cut back by 1 base and J by 3 bases. The CDR3 is made up of 15 amino acids. The germline V gene encodes CDR1 LGHNA and CDR2 YSLEER. CDR3 loop: CASSQGQGAYYGYTF. CDR3 in DNA: TGCGCCAGCAGCCAAGGACAGGGCGCCTACTATGGCTACACCTTC.

The gene calls are TRBV11-2 and TRBJ1-3; D may be TRBD1 (5 bases). Per germline, CDR1 SGHAT and CDR2 FQNNGV. Trimming removed 5 bases from V and 0 bases from J, with 11 bases in between. The CDR3 has 15 residues. The CDR3 region is CASSEQTVSGNTIYF. The CDR3 coding sequence is TGTGCCAGCAGCGAACAGACAGTCTCTGGAAACACCATATATTTT.

V gene TRBV20-1 combines with J gene TRBJ2-1; no reliable D call. The V and J ends lost 3 bases and 6 bases respectively, with 9 bases between them. The CDR3 has 12 amino acids. Germline V gives CDR1 DFQATT, CDR2 SNEGSKA (reference sequence). The CDR3 reads CSASPPGNEQFF. The CDR3 coding sequence is TGCAGTGCTAGCCCCCCCGGCAATGAGCAGTTCTTC.

This clonotype has a handful of counts. The V and J genes are TRBV7-6 and TRBJ1-5, with TRBD1 matching over 11 bases. Trimming at V came to 5 bases and at J to 11 bases, leaving 11 bases not matched to a gene. Germline CDR1 is SGHVS and CDR2 is FNYEAQ. The CDR3 runs 15 residues. The CDR3 here is CASSVGQGEGGTQHF. CDR3 bases: TGTGCCAGCAGCGTGGGACAGGGGGAAGGAGGGACCCAGCATTTT.

CDR3 amino acids: CASSQTGGSGNTIYF. The CDR3 DNA reads TGCGCCAGCAGCCAGACAGGGGGCTCTGGAAACACCATATATTTT. This chain joins TRBV4-3 and TRBJ1-3; 9 bases are shared with TRBD1. Trimming took 3 bases from V and 0 from J; bases not matched to a gene: 0. This CDR3 has 15 residues. The germline V gene has CDR1 LGHNA and CDR2 YSLEER.

This clonotype was detected many times. The chain recombines TRBV12-3 or TRBV12-4 with TRBJ2-7; possibly TRBD2 for D (5 bases). Trimming pared 0 bases from V and 2 bases from J, leaving 11 bases between. The CDR3 has 15 amino acids. Here the CDR3 DNA reads TGTGCCAGCAGTTTAGCTGGGCCCGGGACCTACGAGCAGTACTTC. Translated, it gives CASSLAGPGTYEQYF.

There are a few counts of this clonotype. The gene calls are TRBV4-3 and TRBJ1-1; D is undetermined. Between the trimmed V and J ends, which lost 1 base and 3 bases, there was a span of 12 bases. The germline V gene encodes CDR1 LGHNA and CDR2 YSLEER. This CDR3 is 15 amino acids long. CDR3: CASSQGLGGHTEAFF. CDR3 DNA sequence: TGCGCCAGCAGCCAAGGATTAGGCGGTCACACTGAAGCTTTCTTT.

This chain links TRBV9 with TRBJ2-1, with D tentatively TRBD2 (6 bases). The germline CDR1 and CDR2 sequences are SGDLS and YYNGEE. The CDR3 contains 14 residues. The ends were cut back, 0 bases at V and 9 bases at J, with 13 bases in the middle. The CDR3 reads CASSVAGDPGEQFF. DNA for the CDR3: TGTGCCAGCAGCGTAGCGGGAGATCCGGGTGAGCAGTTCTTC.

The table lists this clonotype with a few counts. This chain joins TRBV27 and TRBJ2-1; 10 nucleotides align to TRBD1. Germline CDR1 reads MNHEY; CDR2 reads SMNVEV (reference sequence). The CDR3 totals 14 residues. The ends lost 7 bases at V and 5 bases at J; junction bases unmatched: 5. The DNA of the CDR3 is TGTGCCAGCAAGTCCGGGACAGGGGACAATGAGCAGTTCTTC. Its protein product is CASKSGTGDNEQFF.

V and J are TRBV7-2 and TRBJ2-1; weak D call: TRBD2 (6 bases). Trimming stripped 5 bases from V and 5 bases from J, with 10 bases between. Per the germline V gene, CDR1 is SGHTA and CDR2 is FQGNSA. This CDR3 region has 13 residues. The CDR3: CASSLDYNNEQFF. DNA of the CDR3: TGTGCCAGCAGCCTGGACTATAACAATGAGCAGTTCTTC. Full variable domain (missing parts from reference TRBV7-2 and TRBJ2-1): GAGVSQSPSNKVTEKGKDVELRCDPISGHTALYWYRQSLGQGLEFLIYFQGNSAPDKSGLPSDRFSAERTGGSVSTLTIQRTQQEDSAVYLCASSLDYNNEQFFGPGTRLTVL.

This chain uses TRBV20-1 with TRBJ1-1, with D tentatively TRBD1 (6 bases). The CDR3 is 14 amino acids. With 2 bases removed from V and 1 base from J, the gap between germline ends came to 11 bases. Germline assignment: CDR1 DFQATT and CDR2 SNEGSKA (reference sequence). CDR3 residues: CSARHGQPNTEAFF. The CDR3 nucleotides read TGCAGTGCTAGACACGGACAGCCGAACACTGAAGCTTTCTTT.

The chain uses TRBV4-2 and TRBJ1-1; D may be TRBD1 (5 bases). Deletions cut 1 base from V and 1 base from J, with 7 bases between. CDR3 length equals 14 residues. Looked up from germline, CDR1 is LGHNA and CDR2 is YNFKEQ. CDR3 nucleotides: TGTGCCAGCAGCCAAGGGACATCGAACACTGAAGCTTTCTTT. It codes for CASSQGTSNTEAFF.

V is TRBV2 and J is TRBJ2-2, with 7 bases fitting TRBD1. Unmatched junction bases numbered 6, after V lost 4 bases and J lost 4 bases. CDR1 is SNHLY, CDR2 FYNNEI, per germline. CDR3 length: 15 residues. The CDR3 region is CASSGQGRVTGELFF. The DNA for the CDR3 is TGTGCCAGCAGTGGACAGGGCCGGGTCACCGGGGAGCTGTTTTTT. Full variable domain (rest looked up from reference TRBV2 and TRBJ2-2): EPEVTQTPSHQVTQMGQEVILRCVPISNHLYFYWYRQILGQKVEFLVSFYNNEISEKSEIFDDQFSVERPDGSNFTLKIRSTKLEDSAMYFCASSGQGRVTGELFFGEGSRLTVL.

V and J are TRBV3-1 and TRBJ2-7; D is undetermined. Germline-derived CDR1 and CDR2 are LGHDT and YNNKEL (reference sequence). Trimming removed 0 bases at V and 1 base at J, with 10 bases between. CDR3 size: 15 residues. CDR3 DNA: TGTGCCAGCAGCCAAGATTGGGCCGGTTCCTACGAGCAGTACTTC. Protein: CASSQDWAGSYEQYF.

J is TRBJ2-1 and V is TRBV20-1, with unresolved D. This CDR3 spans 16 amino acids. With 0 bases removed from V and 7 bases from J, the gap between germline ends came to 19 bases. Germline loops: CDR1 DFQATT, CDR2 SNEGSKA (reference sequence). The CDR3 sequence is CSARDKYRSFQNEQFF. CDR3 nucleotide sequence: TGCAGTGCTAGAGATAAATACCGTAGTTTCCAAAATGAGCAGTTCTTC.

In its sample, this clonotype was seen a few times. The CDR3 coding sequence is TGTGCCACCAGTGCGGGGACAGGCGACGCCGGGGAGCTGTTTTTT. Residues: CATSAGTGDAGELFF. The chain has TRBV24-1 and TRBJ2-2; 8 bases align to TRBD1. The CDR3 totals 15 residues. Germline loops: CDR1 KGHDR, CDR2 SFDVKD. Trimming cost V 5 bases and J 6 bases; bases outside gene matches: 7.

This clonotype was detected a few times. The chain is built from TRBV7-9 and TRBJ2-7, with 8 bases lining up with TRBD1. The CDR3 runs 14 residues. V shed 3 bases and J 2 bases; nucleotides not matched to a gene: 3. Germline CDR1 and CDR2: SEHNR and FQNEAQ (reference sequence). CDR3 sequence: CASSFPGQAYEQYF. DNA for the CDR3: TGTGCCAGCAGCTTTCCGGGACAGGCCTACGAGCAGTACTTC. Based on the CDR3 plus reference TRBV7-9 and TRBJ2-7, the full variable domain is DTGVSQNPRHKITKRGQNVTFRCDPISEHNRLYWYRQTLGQGPEFLTYFQNEAQLEKSRLLSDRFSAERPKGSFSTLEIQRTEQGDSAMYLCASSFPGQAYEQYFGPGTRLTVT.

V and J are TRBV5-1 and TRBJ2-3, with 11 bases lining up with TRBD2. V was pared by 7 bases and J by 2 bases, with 9 bases of the junction left unmatched. Per the germline V gene, CDR1 is SGHRS and CDR2 is YFSETQ. CDR3 length: 16 amino acids. The CDR3 spells CASAPFSGRDTDTQYF. CDR3 bases: TGCGCCAGCGCCCCCTTTAGCGGGAGGGACACAGATACGCAGTATTTT.

This clonotype was seen a few times. The rearrangement links TRBV7-3 to TRBJ2-1; D remains unclear. The CDR3 runs 16 residues. Germline CDR1 is SGHTA and CDR2 is FQGTGA. V was shortened by 5 bases and J by 1 base, with 15 bases between the two germline ends. The CDR3 loop reads CASSLLADPSYNEQFF. In DNA, the CDR3 is TGTGCCAGCAGCCTCTTGGCGGACCCATCCTACAATGAGCAGTTCTTC.

The chain has TRBV6-2 or TRBV6-3 and TRBJ1-1; D is unclear. Trimming pared 5 bases from V and 0 bases from J, leaving 13 bases between. The CDR3 extends over 15 amino acids. CDR1 is MNHEY and CDR2 is SVGEGT in the germline V gene. The DNA of the CDR3 is TGTGCCAGCAGTCTCGTGGGTGGGGTGAACACTGAAGCTTTCTTT. This encodes CASSLVGGVNTEAFF.

This clonotype was counted between two and nine times. The gene calls are TRBV9 and TRBJ2-3; a possible D gene is TRBD2 (5 bases). The CDR3 is 15 amino acids. The germline gives CDR1 SGDLS, CDR2 YYNGEE. Trimming left V 1 base short and J 4 bases short, with 13 bases between. DNA of the CDR3: TGTGCCAGCAGCGTACGGGAAGGCGAGGCAGATACGCAGTATTTT. It codes for CASSVREGEADTQYF. Full variable domain (remainder filled in from reference TRBV9 and TRBJ2-3): DSGVTQTPKHLITATGQRVTLRCSPRSGDLSVYWYQQSLDQGLQFLIQYYNGEERAKGNILERFSAQQFPDLHSELNLSSLELGDSALYFCASSVREGEADTQYFGPGTRLTVL.

This clonotype appeared a few times. The CDR3 loop reads CSVDQARMGEQYF. The CDR3 DNA reads as TGCAGCGTTGATCAGGCCAGGATGGGAGAGCAGTACTTC. The genes are TRBV29-1 and TRBJ2-7, with D hard to call. The CDR3 runs 13 residues. Per germline, CDR1 SQVTM and CDR2 ANQGSEA. The V and J ends lost 3 bases and 7 bases respectively, with 16 bases between them.

This clonotype came up a few times. The chain recombines TRBV5-5 with TRBJ2-1, with TRBD2 identical over 9 bases. V was pared by 4 bases and J by 6 bases, with 8 bases of the junction left unmatched. CDR1 SGHKS and CDR2 YYEKEE come from the germline V gene (reference sequence). The CDR3 totals 15 residues. In DNA form, the CDR3 reads TGTGCCAGCAGCCCGACTAGCGGATACCTCAATGAGCAGTTCTTC. Translated, it gives CASSPTSGYLNEQFF.

This clonotype has a handful of counts. CDR3 DNA: TGTGCCAGCACCGCCGGACTAGCGGGAGGAGGCTACAATGAGCAGTTCTTC. Its translation is CASTAGLAGGGYNEQFF. The rearrangement uses TRBV12-3 or TRBV12-4 and TRBJ2-1; 14 nucleotides align to TRBD2. Unmatched junction bases numbered 8, after V lost 7 bases and J lost 3 bases. There are 17 residues in the CDR3.

V gene TRBV6-1 combines with J gene TRBJ2-3; 12 bases match TRBD2. The V segment lost 6 bases and the J segment 1 base; nucleotides outside the gene matches: 5. CDR1 MNHNS and CDR2 SASEGT come from the germline V gene. The length of the CDR3 is 16 residues. In DNA, the CDR3 is TGTGCCAGCAGGGGGGGACTAGCGGGTGGCACAGATACGCAGTATTTT. Protein: CASRGGLAGGTDTQYF.

The gene calls are TRBV7-9 and TRBJ1-1; D is uncertain. Germline values: CDR1 SEHNR, CDR2 FQNEAQ (reference sequence). The CDR3 loop spans 13 amino acids. Trimming took 6 bases from V and 0 from J, leaving 8 bases between them. CDR3 region: CASSSELNTEAFF. Written as DNA, the CDR3 is TGTGCCAGCAGTTCCGAATTGAACACTGAAGCTTTCTTT.

This clonotype showed up just a few times. The chain couples TRBV6-2 or TRBV6-3 to TRBJ2-4, with a possible D match to TRBD1 (6 bases). V lost 0 bases and J 13 bases, leaving 10 bases between the germline ends. The CDR3 is 12 amino acids. The V gene's germline CDR1 is MNHEY and CDR2 SVGEGT. The CDR3 DNA reads as TGTGCCAGCAGTTACTCGACTGGACAGCAGTACTTC. It encodes CASSYSTGQQYF.

The chain uses TRBV12-3 or TRBV12-4 and TRBJ2-1; weak D call: TRBD2 (5 bases). This CDR3 region has 16 residues. The germline V and J ends were trimmed by 6 bases and 1 base, with 16 bases remaining between them. The CDR3 spells CASSRPEEVSYNEQFF. CDR3 nucleotides: TGTGCCAGCAGCCGACCCGAGGAGGTATCCTACAATGAGCAGTTCTTC.